These T cell receptor beta chains were read from a single sample in a study of long-term antiretroviral therapy in people with HIV. The data were produced by immunoSEQ multiplex PCR, yet TCRdb's version contains in-frame clones alone and is incomplete. The sample consists of fewer than 25,000 clones, about 78% of them appearing once. Sequencing used unsorted PBMCs, obtained 2.9 years after starting antiretroviral therapy. All receptors come from a woman aged 25 to 39 with HIV. Both conserved end residues are part of each CDR3. A D gene is named only where the DNA matches it firmly. Expanded clones are given a class, and other clones once, few, many or no size at all.

>.|TRBJ2-5|.|TRBV7-7
TGTGCCAGCAGCTCTAGAGGGGAAGGCAGACAACGAGAGACCCAGTACTTC
CASSSRGEGRQRETQYF
>.|TRBJ2-1|TRBD1|TRBV10-2
TGCGCCAGCAGTGAGCACCCGGGACAGGGGGGTTCGTTCTTC
CASSEHPGQGGSFF
>.|TRBJ1-4|TRBD1|TRBV6-1
TGTGCCAGCAGTCGAGACAGGGCTAATGAAAAACTGTTTTTT
CASSRDRANEKLFF
>.|TRBJ1-5|.|TRBV4-1
TGCGCCAGCAGCAAATTCGGGACGGCGGGTGAGCCCCAGCATTTT
CASSKFGTAGEPQHF
>.|TRBJ2-2|.|TRBV30
TGTGCCTGGCGAAAGACAGGGGAGGGCACCGGGGAGCTGTTTTTT
CAWRKTGEGTGELFF
>.|TRBJ1-1|TRBD1|TRBV19
TGTGCCAGTACCCCAAGGGACAGGTATGAAGCTTTCTTT
CASTPRDRYEAFF
>.|TRBJ1-2|TRBD1|TRBV9
TGTGCCAGCAGCACCCTAGGGACAGGGGTAGCTGGTGGCTACACCTTC
CASSTLGTGVAGGYTF
>once|TRBJ1-6|.|TRBV5-1
TGCGCCAGCAGCTTGGTAGGGGCGGGGGATTCACCCCTCCACTTT
CASSLVGAGDSPLHF
>once|TRBJ2-1|.|TRBV7-9
TGTGCCAGCAGCTGGGCAGGGGCGAGTGAGCAGTTCTTC
CASSWAGASEQFF
>.|TRBJ1-6|TRBD1|TRBV15
TGTGCCACCAGCAGAGGGGGACAGGGGGCGTATAATTCACCCCTCCACTTT
CATSRGGQGAYNSPLHF
>.|TRBJ1-1|.|TRBV4-1
TGCGCCAGCAGCCAAGATTTCGCCCCAGGGACTGAAGCTTTCTTT
CASSQDFAPGTEAFF
>once|TRBJ2-2|TRBD2|TRBV5-1
TGCGCCAGCAGCGCGGGGAGTCGGGGGGGCACCGGGGAGCTGTTTTTT
CASSAGSRGGTGELFF
>.|TRBJ2-5|TRBD2|TRBV10-3
TGTGCCATCAGTGCCTATAGCGGGGGCGGTACAGAGACCCAGTACTTC
CAISAYSGGGTETQYF
>.|TRBJ2-1|TRBD2|TRBV4-1
TGCGCCAGCAGCCAGTCTAGCGGGGGTTCGTGGAGTGAGCAGTTCTTC
CASSQSSGGSWSEQFF
>.|TRBJ1-1|.|TRBV6-5
TGTGCCAGCAAGGGAGACACTGAAGCTTTCTTT
CASKGDTEAFF
>.|TRBJ2-1|.|TRBV7-9
TGTGCCAGCAGCCCTGCGGGACAAAGCTCCTACAATGAGCAGTTCTTC
CASSPAGQSSYNEQFF
>once|TRBJ1-2|.|TRBV7-2
TGTGCCAGCAGCTTATTGGCCCAACAAGGCTACACCTTC
CASSLLAQQGYTF
>.|TRBJ2-5|.|TRBV9
TGTGCCAGCGGGGGGCCCCTAGTGGAGACCCAGTACTTC
CASGGPLVETQYF
>.|TRBJ2-2|TRBD2|TRBV27
TGTGCCAGCAGTCCCCGGGGACTAGCGGGGGGGAACACCGGGGAGCTGTTTTTT
CASSPRGLAGGNTGELFF
>.|TRBJ2-6|.|TRBV30
TGTGCCTGGAGCCGTCGAGGGTCTGGGGCCAACGTCCTGACTTTC
CAWSRRGSGANVLTF
>.|TRBJ2-6|TRBD1|TRBV18
TGTGCCAGCTCACAGACAGACAGGGAAATCTCTGGGGCCAACGTCCTGACTTTC
CASSQTDREISGANVLTF
>.|TRBJ1-1|.|TRBV7-9
TGTGCCAGCAGCCCTCTTTTTGACCGGGGAACTGAAGCTTTCTTT
CASSPLFDRGTEAFF
>.|TRBJ2-2|.|TRBV13
TGTGCCAGCAGCTTATTAACCGGGGAGCTGTTTTTT
CASSLLTGELFF
>.|TRBJ1-6|.|TRBV19
TGTGCCAGTAAAACCGGGGCGCTCTATAATTCACCCCTCCACTTT
CASKTGALYNSPLHF
>.|TRBJ1-2|TRBD1|TRBV29-1
TGCAGCGTTCCGGGACAGGGGGCGCGATGGAGTTATGGCTACACCTTC
CSVPGQGARWSYGYTF
>.|TRBJ1-2|TRBD1|TRBV2
TGTGCCACCGAGACAGGGATTGGTGGCTACACCTTC
CATETGIGGYTF
>.|TRBJ1-2|.|TRBV18
TGTGCCAGCTCACCGGGTGGTGATTCTCGGTATGGCTACACCTTC
CASSPGGDSRYGYTF
>.|TRBJ2-3|TRBD1|TRBV27
TGTGCCAGCAGTCCAGGACAGGGACTTCAGGATACGCAGTATTTT
CASSPGQGLQDTQYF
>.|TRBJ1-2|.|TRBV18
TGTGCCAGCTCAACCACAGGGATTAACTATGGCTACACCTTC
CASSTTGINYGYTF
>once|TRBJ1-1|.|TRBV27
TGTGCCAGCAGTTTCTTTGGGAACACTGAAGCTTTCTTT
CASSFFGNTEAFF
>few|TRBJ1-2|TRBD1|TRBV19
TGTGCCAGTAACACTTTCGGACAGGGGTATGGCTACACCTTC
CASNTFGQGYGYTF
>.|TRBJ1-2|.|TRBV15
TGTGCCACCAGCAGAGACCGAGTAGAATGGAACTATGGCTACACCTTC
CATSRDRVEWNYGYTF
>.|TRBJ1-3|.|TRBV20-1
TGCAGTGCCGATGCCGGAAACACCATATATTTT
CSADAGNTIYF